These 20 T cell receptor beta chains were all obtained from the same sample, sequenced in a study of OX40 agonist ivuxolimab in advanced cancers. The repertoire was sequenced with immunoSEQ multiplex PCR; TCRdb's copy has only in-frame clones and lacks some. Of 45,000 to 60,000 clones in the sample, about nine tenths were seen once. Here the sequenced sample was CD4+ or CD8+ T cells sorted from blood, taken in a trial of the OX40 agonist ivuxolimab. These receptors were obtained from an adult with an advanced solid tumor such as melanoma, head and neck, liver or kidney cancer.

This clone was picked up one time. This chain joins TRBV9 and TRBJ1-2; no firm D call. The germline gives CDR1 SGDLS, CDR2 YYNGEE. The CDR3 runs 14 residues. The V gene lost 4 bases and the J gene lost 2 bases, with 12 bases spanning the gap. The CDR3 reads CASSPRTGNYGYTF. DNA of the CDR3: TGTGCCAGCAGCCCTCGGACCGGGAACTATGGCTACACCTTC.

The V gene is TRBV19, the J gene TRBJ1-5, with D unclear. The CDR3 extends over 15 amino acids. V lost 6 bases to trimming and J lost 0 bases, with 12 bases between them. Germline CDR1 and CDR2: LNHDA and SQIVND (reference sequence). This chain's CDR3 is CASREGAYSNQPQHF. The CDR3 nucleotides read TGTGCCAGTAGAGAAGGAGCATATAGCAATCAGCCCCAGCATTTT.

This chain connects TRBV29-1 to TRBJ2-7; D call uncertain. The CDR3 runs to 12 residues. Trimming stripped 4 bases from V and 6 bases from J, with 13 bases between. Germline V gene sequence: CDR1 SQVTM, CDR2 ANQGSEA. CDR3 in amino acids: CSVGSPSGEQYF. CDR3 DNA sequence: TGCAGCGTTGGTTCTCCCTCGGGCGAGCAGTACTTC.

This clone was seen just once. In nucleotides, the CDR3 is TGTGCTAGTGGTTTGTATAACCTCGACACAGATACGCAGTATTTT. Translated: CASGLYNLDTDTQYF. The V call is TRBV12-5, the J call TRBJ2-3; the D is unclear. The CDR3 extends over 15 amino acids. The V gene lost 2 bases and the J gene lost 2 bases, with 11 bases spanning the gap. The germline V gene has CDR1 LGHNT and CDR2 FRNRAP.

The V gene is TRBV5-6, the J gene TRBJ1-3; D is unresolved. Germline V gene lookup returns CDR1 SGHDT and CDR2 YYEEEE. Trimming removed 0 bases from V and 0 bases from J, with 7 bases in between. This CDR3 is 15 amino acids long. The CDR3 coding sequence is TGTGCCAGCAGCTTGGCCACCTTCTCTGGAAACACCATATATTTT. Encoded protein: CASSLATFSGNTIYF.

This chain connects TRBV2 to TRBJ1-5; tentative D call: TRBD1 (5 bases). There are 12 residues in the CDR3. Germline CDR1 is SNHLY and CDR2 is FYNNEI. V shed 7 bases and J shed 2 bases, with 6 bases lying between them. The CDR3 loop reads CASMGRNQPQHF. The CDR3 nucleotides are TGTGCCAGCATGGGACGCAATCAGCCCCAGCATTTT.

V usage is TRBV25-1 and J usage is TRBJ2-7, with 7 bases matching TRBD2. The trim removed 4 bases at V and 2 bases at J, leaving 11 bases unmatched. Looked up from germline, CDR1 is MGHDK and CDR2 is SYGVNS. This CDR3 has 16 residues. CDR3 amino acids: CASSVWGGARPYEQYF. For the CDR3, the DNA is TGTGCCAGCAGTGTTTGGGGAGGGGCTAGACCCTACGAGCAGTACTTC.

This clone was counted a single time. This chain links TRBV7-9 with TRBJ1-1, with D maybe TRBD1 (6 bases). This CDR3 has 13 amino acids. From germline, CDR1 is SEHNR and CDR2 FQNEAQ (reference sequence). The V and J ends lost 7 bases and 7 bases respectively, with 16 bases between them. For the CDR3, the DNA is TGTGCCAGCACCCCGTCGGGGGCAATTGAAGCTTTCTTT. Translating it yields CASTPSGAIEAFF.

This clone is judged medium-sized. This chain connects TRBV30 to TRBJ1-4, with D maybe TRBD1 (5 bases). CDR1 and CDR2 (germline): GTSNPN, SVGIG (reference sequence). V dropped 2 bases and J dropped 7 bases, with 14 bases sitting between them. The CDR3 runs 14 residues. For the CDR3, the DNA is TGTGCCTGGAGTCGGACTGATGGGGGTGAAAAACTGTTTTTT. Protein product: CAWSRTDGGEKLFF.

V and J are TRBV19 and TRBJ2-7; perhaps TRBD2 as D (6 bases). CDR3 size: 15 residues. Per germline, CDR1 LNHDA and CDR2 SQIVND (reference sequence). Trimming left V 3 bases short and J 1 base short, with 13 bases between. In nucleotides, the CDR3 is TGTGCCAGTAGTATCAGTGGCCGGGGGTCCTACGAGCAGTACTTC. This sequence encodes CASSISGRGSYEQYF.

This chain uses TRBV5-4 with TRBJ1-2, with 7 bases that match TRBD1. The V and J ends lost 5 bases and 1 base, in that order; junction bases with no gene match: 5. The CDR3 loop spans 14 amino acids. Per germline, CDR1 SGHNT and CDR2 YYREEE (reference sequence). The CDR3 bases are TGTGCCAGCAGAACGCGACAGGGTAACTATGGCTACACCTTC. Encoded protein: CASRTRQGNYGYTF.

This clone was seen a few times. The J gene is TRBJ1-2, the V gene TRBV6-5; 7 bases fit TRBD1. CDR1 and CDR2 from the germline V gene are MNHEY and SVGAGI. The junction had 5 bases not matched to a gene; V was cut back by 0 bases and J by 4 bases. CDR3 length: 15 residues. The CDR3 nucleotides are TGTGCCAGCAGTTACTCCCCGGGACAGAGCTATGGCTACACCTTC. This codes for CASSYSPGQSYGYTF.

The chain links TRBV30 to TRBJ2-5; D call uncertain. This CDR3 has 15 residues. Germline CDR1 GTSNPN, CDR2 SVGIG (reference sequence). V lost 0 bases and J lost 4, with 15 bases in between. In nucleotides, the CDR3 is TGTGCCTGGAGTGTAGCGCTCACGGGCGGAGAGACCCAGTACTTC. It is translated as CAWSVALTGGETQYF.

This clone was seen only a few times. At the DNA level, this CDR3 is encoded by other sequences in the same sample as well. The J gene is TRBJ2-3, the V gene TRBV20-1; D not certain. CDR1 is DFQATT, CDR2 SNEGSKA, per germline (reference sequence). The CDR3 has 11 amino acids. V was pared by 4 bases and J by 2 bases, with 4 bases between. CDR3: CSAKSTDTQYF. In nucleotides, the CDR3 is TGCAGTGCTAAATCCACAGATACGCAGTATTTT.

This clone was observed a handful of times. The rearrangement joins TRBV5-6 to TRBJ2-7, with D tentatively TRBD2 (5 bases). V was shortened by 0 bases and J by 3 bases, with 16 bases between the two germline ends. Germline lookup yields CDR1 SGHDT and CDR2 YYEEEE. The CDR3 has 16 residues. CDR3 amino acids: CASSLAGGPSIYEQYF. In nucleotides, the CDR3 is TGTGCCAGCAGCTTGGCCGGAGGTCCCTCCATCTACGAGCAGTACTTC. The variable domain in full, completed from reference TRBV5-6 and TRBJ2-7, reads DAGVTQSPTHLIKTRGQQVTLRCSPKSGHDTVSWYQQALGQGPQFIFQYYEEEERQRGNFPDRFSGHQFPNYSSELNVNALLLGDSALYLCASSLAGGPSIYEQYFGPGTRLTVT.

The chain links TRBV6-6 to TRBJ2-7; 9 bases agree with TRBD1. The CDR3 loop spans 12 amino acids. The V gene's germline CDR1 is MNHNY and CDR2 SVGAGI (reference sequence). V lost 10 bases to trimming and J lost 4 bases; unmatched junction nucleotides: 5. For the CDR3, the DNA is TGTGCCACTGAACAGGGGGCGTACGAGCAGTACTTC. Its translation is CATEQGAYEQYF.

The CDR3 DNA is TGTGCCAGTAGTATTCCGGGACAGGGCATTTACGAGCAGTACTTC. This sequence encodes CASSIPGQGIYEQYF. The V gene is TRBV19, the J gene TRBJ2-7; 9 positions match TRBD1. Germline CDR1 is LNHDA and CDR2 is SQIVND (reference sequence). The length of the CDR3 is 15 residues. The V gene end was trimmed by 3 bases and the J gene end by 4 bases; junction bases not matched to a gene: 7.

The chain joins TRBV5-1 to TRBJ2-1, with D perhaps given as TRBD1 or TRBD2 (6 bases each). CDR1 SGHRS and CDR2 YFSETQ come from the germline V gene. Trimming removed 4 bases at V and 8 bases at J, with 16 bases between. This CDR3 has 14 residues. This chain's CDR3 is CASSQRLGGDEQFF. CDR3 DNA: TGCGCCAGCAGCCAAAGACTGGGGGGCGATGAGCAGTTCTTC. Drawing the rest from reference TRBV5-1 and TRBJ2-1, the complete variable domain is KAGVTQTPRYLIKTRGQQVTLSCSPISGHRSVSWYQQTPGQGLQFLFEYFSETQRNKGNFPGRFSGRQFSNSRSEMNVSTLELGDSALYLCASSQRLGGDEQFFGPGTRLTVL.

This chain connects TRBV27 to TRBJ1-3, with TRBD1 as a possible D gene (6 bases). V lost 8 bases and J 0 bases, leaving 14 bases between the germline ends. The CDR3 has 15 residues. The germline gives CDR1 MNHEY, CDR2 SMNVEV (reference sequence). The CDR3: CASSLEGVSGNTIYF. In DNA form, the CDR3 reads TGTGCCAGCTCCCTGGAGGGGGTCTCTGGAAACACCATATATTTT.

This clone was picked up a small number of times. This chain connects TRBV29-1 to TRBJ1-2; D is unresolved. Trimming removed 7 bases from V and 2 bases from J, with 14 bases in between. Germline loops: CDR1 SQVTM, CDR2 ANQGSEA. The CDR3 loop spans 13 amino acids. CDR3 sequence: CSAAKRGNYGYTF. The CDR3, as DNA: TGCAGCGCCGCGAAGCGGGGAAACTATGGCTACACCTTC.